Shown below are 14 T cell receptor beta chains from a single sample sequenced in a study of CD8 T cells in Susac syndrome. The authors reverse transcribed 0.5 to 1 ug RNA with random hexamers. One entry per CDR3 protein results from TCRdb running MiXCR on the immunoSEQ multiplex PCR reads. The table includes roughly 400,000 distinct CDR3 sequences, more than 80% detected once. The sample comprised CD8+ T cells from PBMCs. Receptors were obtained from a human donor with multiple sclerosis.

The chain has TRBV10-3 and TRBJ2-5, with D perhaps matching TRBD1 (6 bases). The length of the CDR3 is 16 residues. Trimming stripped 3 bases from V and 5 bases from J, with 19 bases between. Germline loops: CDR1 ENHRY, CDR2 SYGVKD. Here the CDR3 DNA reads TGTGCCATCAGTGAAGGTCAGGGGAGTGTTGAGGAGACCCAGTACTTC. It yields the protein CAISEGQGSVEETQYF.

The chain joins TRBV12-3 or TRBV12-4 to TRBJ2-1, with no clear D. Trimming took off 1 base at V and 3 bases at J, with 10 bases between the two ends. CDR3 length: 15 amino acids. The CDR3 DNA is TGTGCCAGCAGTTTAGAAGGGTCGCGCTACAATGAGCAGTTCTTC. Protein sequence: CASSLEGSRYNEQFF.

The V and J genes are TRBV9 and TRBJ2-1; the match to TRBD1 covers 7 bases. J gave up 7 bases and V 0 bases, and 10 bases lay outside the gene matches. CDR3 length equals 16 residues. In germline, CDR1 is SGDLS, CDR2 YYNGEE. The CDR3 nucleotides read TGTGCCAGCAGCGTAGAGGGGGCTCGAACTTGGAATGAGCAGTTCTTC. Protein sequence: CASSVEGARTWNEQFF.

V and J are TRBV12-3 or TRBV12-4 and TRBJ2-1, with D hard to call. The CDR3 loop spans 13 amino acids. The V gene lost 4 bases and the J gene lost 5 bases, with 9 bases spanning the gap. Written as DNA, the CDR3 is TGTGCCAGCAGTTCGACGGAGAACAATGAGCAGTTCTTC. Protein: CASSSTENNEQFF.

The chain is built from TRBV10-3 and TRBJ1-1, with D perhaps TRBD1 (5 bases). This CDR3 contains 13 residues. V dropped 5 bases and J dropped 3 bases, with 10 bases sitting between them. Germline CDR1 ENHRY, CDR2 SYGVKD. Here the CDR3 DNA reads TGTGCCATCAGTCTGGGGGGGGACACTGAAGCTTTCTTT. Its translation is CAISLGGDTEAFF.

The rearrangement links TRBV7-7 to TRBJ1-2, with 9 nucleotides matching TRBD1. The J segment lost 7 bases and the V segment lost 5 bases, leaving 11 bases of the junction unmatched. This CDR3 comprises 15 residues. Germline loops: CDR1 SSHAT, CDR2 FNYEAQ (reference sequence). CDR3 in DNA: TGTGCCAGCAGCCCCCTGGGACAGGGAGAGTCTGGCTACACCTTC. It encodes CASSPLGQGESGYTF.

The V call is TRBV5-1, the J call TRBJ2-7; D gene unclear. Germline V lookup: CDR1 SGHRS, CDR2 YFSETQ. V lost 4 bases and J lost 5, with 16 bases in between. CDR3 length: 14 amino acids. CDR3 protein: CASSPELSFHEQYF. The DNA of the CDR3 is TGCGCCAGCAGCCCGGAGCTGAGCTTCCACGAGCAGTACTTC.

This chain connects TRBV20-1 to TRBJ1-1, with a possible D match to TRBD1 (5 bases). Trimming pared 6 bases from V and 0 bases from J, leaving 11 bases between. The CDR3 extends over 13 amino acids. Germline V lookup: CDR1 DFQATT, CDR2 SNEGSKA (reference sequence). CDR3 region: CSAQVDLNTEAFF. CDR3 nucleotides: TGCAGTGCACAGGTCGATTTGAACACTGAAGCTTTCTTT.

V and J are TRBV11-2 and TRBJ2-3, with 13 bases fitting TRBD2. CDR3 length: 17 amino acids. CDR1 and CDR2 (germline): SGHAT, FQNNGV. V was pared by 0 bases and J by 7 bases, with 7 bases of the junction left unmatched. CDR3 in DNA: TGTGCCAGCAGCTTAGACCCGGGACTAGCGGGATTAAATACGCAGTATTTT. It encodes CASSLDPGLAGLNTQYF.

V gene TRBV25-1 combines with J gene TRBJ2-5, with a weak D call TRBD2 (6 bases). The CDR3 spans 15 residues. V gave up 1 base and J gave up 2 bases, with 11 bases separating them. The germline V gene has CDR1 MGHDK and CDR2 SYGVNS. The CDR3 DNA is TGTGCCAGCAGTGAATGGAGGGACCAACAAGAGACCCAGTACTTC. It yields the protein CASSEWRDQQETQYF.

The chain uses TRBV5-1 and TRBJ1-5, with 11 bases fitting TRBD1. V shed 4 bases, J shed 5 bases, and the junction held 5 bases outside the gene matches. Germline-derived CDR1 and CDR2 are SGHRS and YFSETQ. The CDR3 totals 15 residues. CDR3 in amino acids: CASSAGQGAHQPQHF. The CDR3 DNA reads TGCGCCAGCAGCGCAGGACAGGGGGCGCATCAGCCCCAGCATTTT. Variable domain in full (rest from reference TRBV5-1 and TRBJ1-5): KAGVTQTPRYLIKTRGQQVTLSCSPISGHRSVSWYQQTPGQGLQFLFEYFSETQRNKGNFPGRFSGRQFSNSRSEMNVSTLELGDSALYLCASSAGQGAHQPQHFGDGTRLSIL.

The chain has TRBV5-1 and TRBJ2-7, with TRBD2 as a possible D gene (6 bases). Germline V gene data show CDR1 as SGHRS and CDR2 as YFSETQ. With 6 bases removed from V and 4 bases from J, the gap between germline ends came to 11 bases. The CDR3 is made up of 12 amino acids. The CDR3, as DNA: TGCGCCAGCATGGGGGGTGCATACGAGCAGTACTTC. Its translation is CASMGGAYEQYF.

The V call is TRBV6-5, the J call TRBJ1-2, with a weak D call TRBD1 (5 bases). Trimming left V 5 bases short and J 8 bases short, with 12 bases between. The CDR3 spans 12 residues. Germline CDR1 MNHEY, CDR2 SVGAGI. The chain's CDR3 is CASSTQGGGYTF. CDR3 in DNA: TGTGCCAGCAGTACCCAGGGTGGGGGCTACACCTTC.

This clonotype was seen once. This chain uses TRBV9 with TRBJ1-1; 7 bases match TRBD1. Unmatched junction bases numbered 11, after V lost 6 bases and J lost 0 bases. CDR1 SGDLS and CDR2 YYNGEE come from the germline V gene. This CDR3 is 16 amino acids long. The CDR3 DNA follows: TGTGCCAGCACCCGTCTCGAGACAGGGTTGAACACTGAAGCTTTCTTT. Its translation is CASTRLETGLNTEAFF.